These 22 T cell receptor beta chains were sequenced from one sample in a study of Tregs in tolerant kidney transplant recipients. The method was immunoSEQ multiplex PCR; TCRdb's version includes in-frame clones alone and lacks a portion of them. Here the sample table reports approximately 49,000 clones. This specimen was CD4+ T cells from blood, taken before the transplant. All receptors come from a human donor who received a combined kidney and bone marrow transplant.

Details on this clone: The read comes to an end 3 residues before the CDR3 does, leaving the germline J gene to fill in the end. This sequence joins TRBV5-6 and TRBJ1-2; 7 bases map to TRBD1. CDR3 length: 14 amino acids. Trimming at V came to 2 bases and at J to 6 bases, leaving 7 bases not matched to a gene. Germline CDR1 SGHDT, CDR2 YYEEEE. This CDR3 is CASSLVTGSDGYTF. CDR3 DNA (partial): TGTGCCAGCAGCTTAGTGACAGGGAGTGATGGC.

As concerns this clone: The observed sequence ends 3 residues before the CDR3 terminus, with the missing tail filled in from the germline J gene. The genes are TRBV5-1 and TRBJ1-2; D is ambiguous. Germline V gives CDR1 SGHRS, CDR2 YFSETQ. The V end lost 0 bases, the J end lost 4 bases, and 10 bases lay between the germline ends. The CDR3 extends over 14 amino acids. The sequenced CDR3 bases are TGCGCCAGCAGCTTGGCCCTCCAAGGCTATGGC. Translating gives CASSLALQGYG. The whole CDR3 is CASSLALQGYGYTF.

Concerning this clone itself: The observed sequence ends 3 residues before the CDR3 terminus, with the missing tail filled in from the germline J gene. The genes are TRBV20-1 and TRBJ2-7, with 11 bases that match TRBD1. CDR1 and CDR2 (germline): DFQATT, SNEGSKA (reference sequence). V shed 3 bases, J shed 3 bases, and the junction held 7 bases outside the gene matches. There are 15 residues in the CDR3. CDR3 DNA, as far as it was read: TGCAGTGCTAGGTTGCCCGGGACAGGGGGCTACGAG. It specifies CSARLPGTGGYE. The full-length CDR3 reads as CSARLPGTGGYEQYF.

In regard to this clone: The observed sequence ends 3 residues before the CDR3 terminus, with the missing tail filled in from the germline J gene. J is TRBJ2-5 and V is TRBV5-1; D is perhaps TRBD1 (7 bases). With 4 bases removed from V and 4 bases from J, the gap between germline ends came to 14 bases. The CDR3 extends over 14 amino acids. Germline V CDR1 and CDR2: SGHRS, YFSETQ. The part of the CDR3 DNA that was read is TGCGCCAGCAGCAGTTTGCAGGGGGGAGAGACC. Its protein product is CASSSLQGGET. The CDR3 as a whole reads CASSSLQGGETQYF.

A remark on this clone: The CDR3 is cut off 3 residues early in the read; its end comes from the germline J gene. The rearrangement links TRBV19 to TRBJ1-3; D unresolved. The CDR3 runs 13 residues. Trimming removed 7 bases from V and 2 bases from J, with 9 bases in between. Per the germline V gene, CDR1 is LNHDA and CDR2 is SQIVND (reference sequence). The DNA read from the CDR3 is TGTGCCAGTACAACAAGGCCTGGAAACACC. Amino acid sequence: CASTTRPGNT. The full-length CDR3 reads as CASTTRPGNTIYF.

With respect to this clone: The DNA ends 3 residues before the CDR3 does, and the rest of the CDR3 is filled in from the germline J gene. This rearrangement joins TRBV10-3 to TRBJ2-5; 9 nucleotides match TRBD2. CDR3 length: 16 residues. The ends lost 4 bases at V and 5 bases at J; junction bases unmatched: 11. Looked up from germline, CDR1 is ENHRY and CDR2 is SYGVKD. CDR3 in amino acids: CAISGPTLAGGETQYF. Partial CDR3 DNA: TGTGCCATCAGTGGGCCCACACTAGCGGGCGGGGAGACC.

Worth noting for this clone: The read terminates 3 residues ahead of where the CDR3 ends, so the germline J gene completes it. J is TRBJ2-7 and V is TRBV7-2; 8 bases fit TRBD2. Germline V gene lookup returns CDR1 SGHTA and CDR2 FQGNSA. This CDR3 contains 15 residues. Trimming removed 5 bases from V and 2 bases from J; junction bases left unmatched: 8. CDR3 DNA (partial): TGTGCCAGCAGCACAAATAGCGGGAAGGCCTACGAG. As protein: CASSTNSGKAYE. In full, the CDR3 reads CASSTNSGKAYEQYF. The complete variable domain, with remaining parts taken from reference TRBV7-2 and TRBJ2-7, reads GAGVSQSPSNKVTEKGKDVELRCDPISGHTALYWYRQSLGQGLEFLIYFQGNSAPDKSGLPSDRFSAERTGGSVSTLTIQRTQQEDSAVYLCASSTNSGKAYEQYFGPGTRLTVT.

On this clone: The read terminates 3 residues ahead of where the CDR3 ends, so the germline J gene completes it. This chain connects TRBV7-9 to TRBJ2-3; 7 bases are a match to TRBD2. Germline CDR1 SEHNR, CDR2 FQNEAQ (reference sequence). This CDR3 is 14 amino acids long. The trim removed 5 bases at V and 0 bases at J, leaving 2 bases unmatched. Partial CDR3 DNA: TGTGCCAGCAGCAGTAGCGGGAGCACAGATACG. Amino acids: CASSSSGSTDT. The entire CDR3 reads CASSSSGSTDTQYF. Using reference TRBV7-9 and TRBJ2-3 for the parts outside the CDR3, the full variable domain is DTGVSQNPRHKITKRGQNVTFRCDPISEHNRLYWYRQTLGQGPEFLTYFQNEAQLEKSRLLSDRFSAERPKGSFSTLEIQRTEQGDSAMYLCASSSSGSTDTQYFGPGTRLTVL.

Comment on this clone: With the read ending 3 residues before the CDR3 end, the germline J gene is used to fill in that end. This chain joins TRBV6-2 or TRBV6-3 and TRBJ2-3; D is perhaps TRBD2 (6 bases). The CDR3 length is 16 residues. In germline, CDR1 is MNHEY, CDR2 SVGEGT. V lost 0 bases to trimming and J lost 0 bases, with 10 bases between them. The covered CDR3 bases are TGTGCCAGCAGTTACTCAGTGGCGGGAAGCACAGATACG. It codes for CASSYSVAGSTDT. Given in full, the CDR3 is CASSYSVAGSTDTQYF.

With respect to this clone: With the read ending 3 residues before the CDR3 end, the germline J gene is used to fill in that end. The chain links TRBV2 to TRBJ2-6; TRBD1 agrees at 8 bases. The V and J ends lost 6 bases and 2 bases, in that order; junction bases with no gene match: 9. The CDR3 is made up of 17 amino acids. CDR1 and CDR2 (germline): SNHLY, FYNNEI. The CDR3 sequence: CASRGMRQGTGANVLTF. Incomplete CDR3 DNA: TGTGCCAGCAGGGGAATGAGACAGGGGACTGGGGCCAACGTC.

In regard to this clone: With the read ending 3 residues before the CDR3 end, the germline J gene is used to fill in that end. This chain uses TRBV29-1 with TRBJ2-3, with TRBD2 matching 11 bases. The junction had 6 bases not matched to a gene; V was cut back by 4 bases and J by 0 bases. The germline V gene has CDR1 SQVTM and CDR2 ANQGSEA. This CDR3 has 16 amino acids. CDR3 loop: CSVGGTSGFSTDTQYF. CDR3 DNA, as far as it was read: TGCAGCGTTGGGGGGACTAGCGGCTTTAGCACAGATACG.

Remarks on this clone: The read stops 3 residues short of the end of the CDR3; the missing end is completed from the germline J gene. V gene TRBV7-9 combines with J gene TRBJ1-4; no reliable D call. V lost 6 bases and J 3 bases, leaving 11 bases between the germline ends. The length of the CDR3 is 14 residues. Germline loops: CDR1 SEHNR, CDR2 FQNEAQ (reference sequence). The CDR3 loop is CASSPQVANEKLFF. The sequenced part of the CDR3 DNA is TGTGCCAGCAGTCCCCAGGTCGCTAATGAAAAA.

Details on this clone: Coverage ceases 3 residues before the CDR3 finishes, and the germline J gene fills in the end. The rearrangement links TRBV19 to TRBJ1-5; D unclear. The CDR3 totals 14 residues. Between the trimmed V and J ends, which lost 3 bases and 0 bases, there was a span of 6 bases. Germline loops: CDR1 LNHDA, CDR2 SQIVND (reference sequence). Incomplete CDR3 DNA: TGTGCCAGTAGTATCAGAGATAGCAATCAGCCC. It translates to CASSIRDSNQP. The complete CDR3 reads CASSIRDSNQPQHF.

Notes on this clone: The CDR3 end is not reached by the read, which stops 3 residues before it; the germline J gene fills it in. The V and J genes are TRBV19 and TRBJ2-4; maybe TRBD2 (6 bases). V dropped 4 bases and J dropped 1 base, with 11 bases sitting between them. Germline-derived CDR1 and CDR2 are LNHDA and SQIVND (reference sequence). The CDR3 runs to 15 residues. CDR3 residues: CASSKTGVAKNIQYF. The sequenced CDR3 bases are TGTGCCAGTAGTAAAACGGGGGTGGCCAAAAACATT.

As to this clone: The CDR3 goes on 3 residues after the read ends, and that part is filled in from the germline J gene. The chain recombines TRBV5-1 with TRBJ2-5; 7 positions match TRBD2. Per germline, CDR1 SGHRS and CDR2 YFSETQ. The CDR3 has 12 residues. The junction had 0 bases not matched to a gene; V was cut back by 3 bases and J by 4 bases. The CDR3 bases that were read are TGCGCCAGCAGCTGGGGGGGAGAGACC. Translating it yields CASSWGGET. The whole CDR3 reads CASSWGGETQYF.

The CDR3 loop is CASSSALGLGSGELFF. CDR3 DNA (partial): TGCGCCAGCAGCTCGGCACTGGGACTTGGGAGCGGGGAG. This rearrangement joins TRBV5-1 to TRBJ2-2; a possible D gene is TRBD2 (6 bases). The read falls 3 residues short of the CDR3 end, and the missing part is taken from the germline J gene. This CDR3 has 16 amino acids. Germline lookup yields CDR1 SGHRS and CDR2 YFSETQ. V lost 3 bases and J lost 7, with 19 bases in between.

With regard to this clone: With the read ending 3 residues before the CDR3 end, the germline J gene is used to fill in that end. The chain is built from TRBV11-2 and TRBJ2-1; D remains unclear. CDR1 is SGHAT, CDR2 FQNNGV, per germline. CDR3 size: 13 residues. Trimming stripped 2 bases from V and 5 bases from J, with 7 bases between. The CDR3 protein is CASSLSINNEQFF. The sequenced part of the CDR3 DNA is TGTGCCAGCAGCTTATCCATCAACAATGAG.

As to this clone: The read finishes 3 residues shy of the CDR3 end, and the germline J gene is used to complete it. This chain uses TRBV2 with TRBJ2-5; 8 bases line up with TRBD2. Trimming at V came to 4 bases and at J to 0 bases, leaving 10 bases not matched to a gene. Looked up from germline, CDR1 is SNHLY and CDR2 is FYNNEI. This CDR3 spans 17 amino acids. CDR3 bases read: TGTGCCAGCAGTGTATCGAGCGGGAGTGGGTACCAAGAGACC. This sequence encodes CASSVSSGSGYQET. The CDR3 in full is CASSVSSGSGYQETQYF.

With respect to this clone: The CDR3 is cut off 3 residues early in the read; its end comes from the germline J gene. This sequence joins TRBV11-1 and TRBJ2-3; D perhaps matches TRBD1 (5 bases). The V end was cut by 1 base, the J end by 6 bases, with 11 bases between. Germline assignment: CDR1 SGHAT and CDR2 FQDESV (reference sequence). This CDR3 is 14 amino acids long. CDR3 amino acids: CASSLGQPGDTQYF. The DNA read from the CDR3 is TGTGCCAGCAGCTTAGGACAGCCCGGGGATACG.

Notes on this clone: Coverage ceases 3 residues before the CDR3 finishes, and the germline J gene fills in the end. The rearrangement uses TRBV5-5 and TRBJ1-6; D may be TRBD1 (6 bases). The V and J ends lost 4 bases and 0 bases respectively, with 8 bases between them. Per germline, CDR1 SGHKS and CDR2 YYEKEE (reference sequence). This CDR3 is built from 15 residues. CDR3 region: CASSDRSSYNSPLHF. Incomplete CDR3 DNA: TGTGCCAGCAGCGACAGGAGCTCCTATAATTCACCC.

For this clone: Read coverage stops 3 residues before the CDR3 terminus; the germline J gene supplies the remainder. This chain links TRBV19 with TRBJ2-7; 11 bases are shared with TRBD2. The CDR3 runs 13 residues. Germline loops: CDR1 LNHDA, CDR2 SQIVND (reference sequence). Trimming removed 8 bases from V and 1 base from J; junction bases left unmatched: 1. The CDR3 is CASRLAGSYEQYF. The CDR3 bases that were read are TGTGCCAGTCGACTAGCGGGATCCTACGAG.

As to this clone: The read ends 3 residues early relative to the CDR3; the germline J gene fills the gap. The V gene is TRBV7-2, the J gene TRBJ2-3; TRBD2 aligns across 8 bases. The CDR3 length is 15 residues. CDR1 SGHTA and CDR2 FQGNSA come from the germline V gene. Trimming removed 3 bases from V and 2 bases from J; junction bases left unmatched: 4. CDR3 sequence reads: CASSFTSGLTDTQYF. The covered CDR3 bases are TGTGCCAGCAGCTTTACTAGCGGACTCACAGATACG.